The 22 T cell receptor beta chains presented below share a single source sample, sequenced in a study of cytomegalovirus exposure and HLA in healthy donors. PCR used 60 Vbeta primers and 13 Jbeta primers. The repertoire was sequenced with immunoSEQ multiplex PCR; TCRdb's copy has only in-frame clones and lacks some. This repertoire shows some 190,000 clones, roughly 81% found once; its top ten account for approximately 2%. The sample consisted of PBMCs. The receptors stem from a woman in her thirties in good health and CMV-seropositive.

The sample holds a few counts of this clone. The CDR3 reads CASSLVAGKGYEQYF. For the CDR3, the DNA is TGCGCCAGCAGCTTGGTAGCGGGAAAGGGATACGAGCAGTACTTC. The chain has TRBV5-1 and TRBJ2-7, with 8 bases that match TRBD2. V was clipped by 0 bases and J by 4 bases; unmatched bases: 6. The germline gives CDR1 SGHRS, CDR2 YFSETQ. The CDR3 totals 15 residues. Based on the CDR3 plus reference TRBV5-1 and TRBJ2-7, the full variable domain is KAGVTQTPRYLIKTRGQQVTLSCSPISGHRSVSWYQQTPGQGLQFLFEYFSETQRNKGNFPGRFSGRQFSNSRSEMNVSTLELGDSALYLCASSLVAGKGYEQYFGPGTRLTVT.

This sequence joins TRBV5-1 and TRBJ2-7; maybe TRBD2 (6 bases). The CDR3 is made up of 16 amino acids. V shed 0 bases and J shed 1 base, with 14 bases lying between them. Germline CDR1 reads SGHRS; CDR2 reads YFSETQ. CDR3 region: CASSLVAVDNSYEQYF. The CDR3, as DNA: TGCGCCAGCAGCTTGGTAGCGGTAGATAATTCCTACGAGCAGTACTTC. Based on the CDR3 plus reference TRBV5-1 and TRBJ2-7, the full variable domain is KAGVTQTPRYLIKTRGQQVTLSCSPISGHRSVSWYQQTPGQGLQFLFEYFSETQRNKGNFPGRFSGRQFSNSRSEMNVSTLELGDSALYLCASSLVAVDNSYEQYFGPGTRLTVT.

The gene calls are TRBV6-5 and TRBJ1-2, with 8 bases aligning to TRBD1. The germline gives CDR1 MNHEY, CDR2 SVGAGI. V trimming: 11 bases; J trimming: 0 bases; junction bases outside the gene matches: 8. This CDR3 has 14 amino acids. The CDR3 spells CAVLRTGTNYGYTF. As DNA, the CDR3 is TGTGCCGTGCTGAGGACAGGGACTAACTATGGCTACACCTTC.

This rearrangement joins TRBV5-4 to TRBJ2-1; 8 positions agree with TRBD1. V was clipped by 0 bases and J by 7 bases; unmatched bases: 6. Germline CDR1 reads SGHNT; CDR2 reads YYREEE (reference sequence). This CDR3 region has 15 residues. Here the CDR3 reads CASSLGQGLGNEQFF. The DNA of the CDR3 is TGTGCCAGCAGCTTGGGACAGGGGTTAGGGAATGAGCAGTTCTTC.

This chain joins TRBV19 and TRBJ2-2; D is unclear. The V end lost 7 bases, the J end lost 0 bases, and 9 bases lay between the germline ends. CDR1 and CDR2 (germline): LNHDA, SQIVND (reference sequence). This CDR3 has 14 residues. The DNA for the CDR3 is TGTGCCAGTAAGGCGAGGACGAACACCGGGGAGCTGTTTTTT. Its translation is CASKARTNTGELFF.

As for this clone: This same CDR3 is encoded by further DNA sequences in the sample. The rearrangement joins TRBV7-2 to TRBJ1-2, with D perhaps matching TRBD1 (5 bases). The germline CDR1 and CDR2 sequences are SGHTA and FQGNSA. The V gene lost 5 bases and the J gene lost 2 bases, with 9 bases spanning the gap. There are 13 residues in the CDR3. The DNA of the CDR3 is TGTGCCAGCAGCCCCGGACAAAACTATGGCTACACCTTC. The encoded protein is CASSPGQNYGYTF.

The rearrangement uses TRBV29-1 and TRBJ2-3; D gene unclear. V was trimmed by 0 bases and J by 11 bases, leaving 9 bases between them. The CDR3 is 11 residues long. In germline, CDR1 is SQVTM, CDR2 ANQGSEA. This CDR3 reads CSVEDAVKQYF. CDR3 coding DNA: TGCAGCGTTGAAGATGCGGTGAAGCAGTATTTT.

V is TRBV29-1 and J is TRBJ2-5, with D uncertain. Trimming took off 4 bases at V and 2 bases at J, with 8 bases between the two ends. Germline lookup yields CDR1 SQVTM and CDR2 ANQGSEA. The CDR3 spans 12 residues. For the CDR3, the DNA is TGCAGCGTTGCCGGGTCTCAAGAGACCCAGTACTTC. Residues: CSVAGSQETQYF.

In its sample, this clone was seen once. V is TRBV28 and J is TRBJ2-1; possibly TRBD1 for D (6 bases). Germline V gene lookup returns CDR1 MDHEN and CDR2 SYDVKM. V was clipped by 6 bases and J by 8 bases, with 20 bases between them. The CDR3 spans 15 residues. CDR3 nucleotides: TGTGCCAGCAGCTCCGGACAGCTGTCGACCCATGAGCAGTTCTTC. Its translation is CASSSGQLSTHEQFF.

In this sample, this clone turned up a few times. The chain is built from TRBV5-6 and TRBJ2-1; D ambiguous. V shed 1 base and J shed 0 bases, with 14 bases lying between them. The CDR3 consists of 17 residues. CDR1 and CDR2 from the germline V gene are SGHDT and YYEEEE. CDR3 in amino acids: CASSLQVRLFSYNEQFF. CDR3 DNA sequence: TGTGCCAGCAGCTTGCAGGTTAGGTTATTCTCCTACAATGAGCAGTTCTTC.

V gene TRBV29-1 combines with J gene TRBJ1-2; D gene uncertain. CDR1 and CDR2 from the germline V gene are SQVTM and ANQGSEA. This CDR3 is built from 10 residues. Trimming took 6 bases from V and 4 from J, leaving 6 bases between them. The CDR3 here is CSVLFYGYTF. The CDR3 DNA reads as TGCAGCGTCCTTTTCTATGGCTACACCTTC.

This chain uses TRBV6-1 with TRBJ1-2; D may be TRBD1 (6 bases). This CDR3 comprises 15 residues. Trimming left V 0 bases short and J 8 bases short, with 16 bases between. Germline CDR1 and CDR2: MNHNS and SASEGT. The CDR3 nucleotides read TGTGCCAGCAGTGAAGCGGAACAGGGCCCGGGGGGCTACACCTTC. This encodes CASSEAEQGPGGYTF.

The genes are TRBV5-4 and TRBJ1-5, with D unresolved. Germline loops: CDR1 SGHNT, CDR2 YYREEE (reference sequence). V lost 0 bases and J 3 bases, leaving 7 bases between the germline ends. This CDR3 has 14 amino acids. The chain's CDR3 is CASSLAGTNQPQHF. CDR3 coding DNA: TGTGCCAGCAGCTTGGCAGGTACCAATCAGCCCCAGCATTTT.

The CDR3 DNA sequence: TGTGCCAGCACCGAGGCGGGGGGTCGCTCTGGAAACACCATATATTTT. Amino acid sequence: CASTEAGGRSGNTIYF. The J gene is TRBJ1-3, the V gene TRBV2, with D perhaps matching TRBD1 (5 bases). The ends were cut back, 7 bases at V and 0 bases at J, with 16 bases in the middle. CDR1 is SNHLY, CDR2 FYNNEI, per germline. This CDR3 spans 16 amino acids.

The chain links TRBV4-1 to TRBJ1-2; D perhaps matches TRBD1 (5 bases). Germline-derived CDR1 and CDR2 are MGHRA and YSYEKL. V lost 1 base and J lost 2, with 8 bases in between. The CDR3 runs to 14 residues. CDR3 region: CASSQVRQNYGYTF. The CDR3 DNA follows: TGCGCCAGCAGCCAAGTCCGACAGAACTATGGCTACACCTTC.

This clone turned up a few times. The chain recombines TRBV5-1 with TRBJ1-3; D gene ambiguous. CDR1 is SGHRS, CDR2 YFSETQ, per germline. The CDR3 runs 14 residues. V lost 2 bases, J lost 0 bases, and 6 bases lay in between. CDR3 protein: CASSLESSGNTIYF. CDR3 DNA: TGCGCCAGCAGCTTAGAGAGCTCTGGAAACACCATATATTTT. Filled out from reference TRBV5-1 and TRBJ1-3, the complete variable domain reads KAGVTQTPRYLIKTRGQQVTLSCSPISGHRSVSWYQQTPGQGLQFLFEYFSETQRNKGNFPGRFSGRQFSNSRSEMNVSTLELGDSALYLCASSLESSGNTIYFGEGSWLTVV.

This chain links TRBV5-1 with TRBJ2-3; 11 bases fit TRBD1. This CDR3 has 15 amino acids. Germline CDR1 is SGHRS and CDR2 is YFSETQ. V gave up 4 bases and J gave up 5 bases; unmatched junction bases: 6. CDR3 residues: CASSQGQGVGDTQYF. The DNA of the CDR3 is TGCGCCAGCAGCCAGGGACAGGGGGTGGGAGATACGCAGTATTTT.

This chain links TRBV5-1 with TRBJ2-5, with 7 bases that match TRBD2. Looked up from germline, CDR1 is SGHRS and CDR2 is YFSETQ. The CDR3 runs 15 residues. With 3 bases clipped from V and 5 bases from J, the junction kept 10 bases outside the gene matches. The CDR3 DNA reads TGCGCCAGCAGCTCCGGGACTAAGGCTCCGGAGACCCAGTACTTC. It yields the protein CASSSGTKAPETQYF.

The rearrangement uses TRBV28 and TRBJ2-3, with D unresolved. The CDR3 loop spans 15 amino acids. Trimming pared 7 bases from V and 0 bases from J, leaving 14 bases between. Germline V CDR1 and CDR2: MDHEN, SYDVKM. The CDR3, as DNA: TGTGCCAGCACCTCCCCGGTCGGTAGCACAGATACGCAGTATTTT. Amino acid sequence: CASTSPVGSTDTQYF.

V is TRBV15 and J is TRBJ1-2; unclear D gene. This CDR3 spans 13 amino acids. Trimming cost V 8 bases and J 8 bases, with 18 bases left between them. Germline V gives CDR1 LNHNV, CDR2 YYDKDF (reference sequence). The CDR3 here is CATATRSGSGYTF. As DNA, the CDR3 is TGTGCCACCGCCACCAGGTCCGGGAGCGGCTACACCTTC.

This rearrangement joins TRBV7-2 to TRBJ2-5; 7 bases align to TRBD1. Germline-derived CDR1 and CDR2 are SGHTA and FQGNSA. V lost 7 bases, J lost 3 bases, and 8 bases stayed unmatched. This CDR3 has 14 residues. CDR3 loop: CASNLLGGEETQYF. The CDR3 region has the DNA TGTGCCAGCAACCTTCTAGGGGGCGAAGAGACCCAGTACTTC. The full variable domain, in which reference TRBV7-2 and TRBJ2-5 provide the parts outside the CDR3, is GAGVSQSPSNKVTEKGKDVELRCDPISGHTALYWYRQSLGQGLEFLIYFQGNSAPDKSGLPSDRFSAERTGGSVSTLTIQRTQQEDSAVYLCASNLLGGEETQYFGPGTRLLVL.

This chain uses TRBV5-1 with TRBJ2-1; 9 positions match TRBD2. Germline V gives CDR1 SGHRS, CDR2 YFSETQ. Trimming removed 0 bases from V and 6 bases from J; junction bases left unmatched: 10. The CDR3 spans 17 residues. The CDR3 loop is CASSLAGGAGGRNEQFF. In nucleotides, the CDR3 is TGCGCCAGCAGCTTGGCGGGGGGAGCGGGGGGACGCAATGAGCAGTTCTTC.